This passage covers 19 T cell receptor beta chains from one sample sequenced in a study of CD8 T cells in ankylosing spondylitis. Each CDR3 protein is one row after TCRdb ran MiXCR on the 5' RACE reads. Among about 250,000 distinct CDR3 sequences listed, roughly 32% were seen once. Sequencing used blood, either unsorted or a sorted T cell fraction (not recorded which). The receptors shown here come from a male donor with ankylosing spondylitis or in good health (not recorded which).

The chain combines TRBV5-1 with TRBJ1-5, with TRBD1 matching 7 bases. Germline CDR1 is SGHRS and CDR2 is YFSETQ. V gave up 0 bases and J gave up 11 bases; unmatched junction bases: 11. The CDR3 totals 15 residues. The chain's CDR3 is CASSLGTGNREAQHF. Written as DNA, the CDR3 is TGCGCCAGCAGCTTGGGGACAGGCAATCGGGAAGCCCAGCATTTT.

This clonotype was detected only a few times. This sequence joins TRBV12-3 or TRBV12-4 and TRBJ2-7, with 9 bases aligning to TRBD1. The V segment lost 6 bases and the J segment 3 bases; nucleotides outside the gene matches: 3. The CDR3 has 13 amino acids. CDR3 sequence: CASRTGQGYEQYF. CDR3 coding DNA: TGTGCCAGCAGGACGGGACAGGGCTACGAGCAGTACTTC.

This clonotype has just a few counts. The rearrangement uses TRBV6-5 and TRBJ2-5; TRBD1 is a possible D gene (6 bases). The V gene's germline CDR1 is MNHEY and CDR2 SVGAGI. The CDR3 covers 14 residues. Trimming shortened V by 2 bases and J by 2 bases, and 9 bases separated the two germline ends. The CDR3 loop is CASSYDRWQETQYF. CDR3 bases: TGTGCCAGCAGTTACGACAGGTGGCAAGAGACCCAGTACTTC.

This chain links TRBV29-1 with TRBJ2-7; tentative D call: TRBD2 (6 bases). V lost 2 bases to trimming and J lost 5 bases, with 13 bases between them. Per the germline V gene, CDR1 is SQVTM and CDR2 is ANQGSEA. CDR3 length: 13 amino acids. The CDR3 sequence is CSVETGRGNEQYF. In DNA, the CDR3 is TGCAGCGTTGAAACCGGGAGAGGGAACGAGCAGTACTTC.

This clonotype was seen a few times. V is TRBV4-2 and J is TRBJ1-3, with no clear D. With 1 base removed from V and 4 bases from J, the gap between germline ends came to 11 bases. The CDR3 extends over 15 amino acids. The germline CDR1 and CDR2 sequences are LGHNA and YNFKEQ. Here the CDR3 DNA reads TGTGCCAGCAGCCAAGTTCAGTGGACGGGAAACACCATATATTTT. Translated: CASSQVQWTGNTIYF.

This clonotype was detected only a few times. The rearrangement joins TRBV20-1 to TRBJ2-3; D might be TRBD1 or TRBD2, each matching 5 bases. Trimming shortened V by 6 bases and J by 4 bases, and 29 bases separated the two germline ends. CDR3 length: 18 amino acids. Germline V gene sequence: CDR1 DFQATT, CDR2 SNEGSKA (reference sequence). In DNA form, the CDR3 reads TGCAGTGCCTATAAACTCTGGGGGAAAAACCTCGATTCAGATACGCAGTATTTT. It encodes CSAYKLWGKNLDSDTQYF.

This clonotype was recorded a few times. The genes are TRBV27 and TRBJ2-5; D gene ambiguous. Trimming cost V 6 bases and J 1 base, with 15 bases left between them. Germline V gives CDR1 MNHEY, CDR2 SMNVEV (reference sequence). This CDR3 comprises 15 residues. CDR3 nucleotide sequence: TGTGCCAGCAGCGAGATCCCGGACGGCCAAGAGACCCAGTACTTC. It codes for CASSEIPDGQETQYF.

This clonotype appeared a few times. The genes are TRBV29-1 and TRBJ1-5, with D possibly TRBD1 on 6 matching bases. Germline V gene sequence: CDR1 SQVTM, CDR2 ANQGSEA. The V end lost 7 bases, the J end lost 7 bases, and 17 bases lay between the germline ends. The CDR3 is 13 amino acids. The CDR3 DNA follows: TGCAGCGCTGGAGGAGGGAGGGGGCAGCCCCAGCATTTT. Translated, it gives CSAGGGRGQPQHF.

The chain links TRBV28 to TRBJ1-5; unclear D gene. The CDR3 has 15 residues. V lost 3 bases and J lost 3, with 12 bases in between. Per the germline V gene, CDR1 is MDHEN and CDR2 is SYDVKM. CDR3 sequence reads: CASSFVAGLNQPQHF. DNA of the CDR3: TGTGCCAGCAGTTTCGTGGCAGGACTCAATCAGCCCCAGCATTTT.

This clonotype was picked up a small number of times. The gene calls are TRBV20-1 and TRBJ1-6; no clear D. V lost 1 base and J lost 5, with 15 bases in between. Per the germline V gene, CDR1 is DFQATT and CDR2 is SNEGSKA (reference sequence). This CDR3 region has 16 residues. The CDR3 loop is CSARGREGPNNSPLHF. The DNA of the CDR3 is TGCAGTGCTAGAGGGAGGGAGGGCCCAAATAATTCACCCCTCCACTTT.

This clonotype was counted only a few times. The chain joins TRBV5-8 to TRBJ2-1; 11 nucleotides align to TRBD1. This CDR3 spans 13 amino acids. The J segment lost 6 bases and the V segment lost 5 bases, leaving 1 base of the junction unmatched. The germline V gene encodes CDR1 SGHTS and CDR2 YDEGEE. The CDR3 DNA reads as TGTGCCAGCAGAGGGACAGGGGGCAATGAGCAGTTCTTC. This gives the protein CASRGTGGNEQFF.

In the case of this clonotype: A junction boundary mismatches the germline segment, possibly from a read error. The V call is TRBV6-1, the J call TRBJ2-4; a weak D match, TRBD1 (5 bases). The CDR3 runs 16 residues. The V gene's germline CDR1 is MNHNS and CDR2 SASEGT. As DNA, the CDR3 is TGTGCCAGCAGTCTGACAGCGTACAACTCCAAAAACAGTCAGTACTTC. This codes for CASSLTAYNSKNSQYF.

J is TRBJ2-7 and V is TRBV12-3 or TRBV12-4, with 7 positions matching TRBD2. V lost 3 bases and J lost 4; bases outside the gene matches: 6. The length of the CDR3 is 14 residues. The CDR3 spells CASSFGAAGYEQYF. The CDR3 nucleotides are TGTGCCAGCAGTTTCGGGGCAGCGGGGTACGAGCAGTACTTC.

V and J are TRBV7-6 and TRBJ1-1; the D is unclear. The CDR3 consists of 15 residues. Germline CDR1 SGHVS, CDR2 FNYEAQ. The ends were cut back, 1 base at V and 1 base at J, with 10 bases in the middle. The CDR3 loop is CASSLVGSSNTEAFF. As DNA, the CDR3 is TGTGCCAGCAGCTTAGTCGGCAGCTCGAACACTGAAGCTTTCTTT. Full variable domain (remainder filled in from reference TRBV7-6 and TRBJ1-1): GAGVSQSPRYKVTKRGQDVALRCDPISGHVSLYWYRQALGQGPEFLTYFNYEAQQDKSGLPNDRFSAERPEGSISTLTIQRTEQRDSAMYRCASSLVGSSNTEAFFGQGTRLTVV.

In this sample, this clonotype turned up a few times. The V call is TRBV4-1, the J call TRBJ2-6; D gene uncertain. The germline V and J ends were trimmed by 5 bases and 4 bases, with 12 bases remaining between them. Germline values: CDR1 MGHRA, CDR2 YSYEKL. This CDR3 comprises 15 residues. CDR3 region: CASSSTGGGANVLTF. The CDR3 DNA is TGCGCCAGCAGCTCAACGGGCGGCGGGGCCAACGTCCTGACTTTC.

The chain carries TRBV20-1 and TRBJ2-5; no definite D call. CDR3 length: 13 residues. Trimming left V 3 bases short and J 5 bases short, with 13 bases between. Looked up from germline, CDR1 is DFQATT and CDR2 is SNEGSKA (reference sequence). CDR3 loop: CSARGPLRETQYF. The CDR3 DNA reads TGCAGTGCTAGGGGCCCCCTCCGGGAGACCCAGTACTTC.

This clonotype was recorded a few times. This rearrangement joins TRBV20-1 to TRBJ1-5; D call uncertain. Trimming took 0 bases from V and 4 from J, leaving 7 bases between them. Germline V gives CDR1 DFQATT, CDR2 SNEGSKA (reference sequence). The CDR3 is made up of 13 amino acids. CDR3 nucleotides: TGCAGTGCTAGAGAGGGCAGAAATCAGCCCCAGCATTTT. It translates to CSAREGRNQPQHF.

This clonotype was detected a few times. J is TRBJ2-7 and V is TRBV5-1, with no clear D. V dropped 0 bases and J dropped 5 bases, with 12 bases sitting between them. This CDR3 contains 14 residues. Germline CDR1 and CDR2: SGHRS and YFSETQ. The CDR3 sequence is CASSLGLLTHEQYF. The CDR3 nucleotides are TGCGCCAGCAGCTTGGGACTTCTTACCCACGAGCAGTACTTC.

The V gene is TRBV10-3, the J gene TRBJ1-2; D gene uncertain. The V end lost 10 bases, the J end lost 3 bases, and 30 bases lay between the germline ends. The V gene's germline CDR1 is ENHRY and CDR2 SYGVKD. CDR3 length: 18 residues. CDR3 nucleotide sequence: TGTGCCACCCTGAGGGAAGGACCAAAGTTCCCTAGTTACTATGGCTACACCTTC. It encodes CATLREGPKFPSYYGYTF.